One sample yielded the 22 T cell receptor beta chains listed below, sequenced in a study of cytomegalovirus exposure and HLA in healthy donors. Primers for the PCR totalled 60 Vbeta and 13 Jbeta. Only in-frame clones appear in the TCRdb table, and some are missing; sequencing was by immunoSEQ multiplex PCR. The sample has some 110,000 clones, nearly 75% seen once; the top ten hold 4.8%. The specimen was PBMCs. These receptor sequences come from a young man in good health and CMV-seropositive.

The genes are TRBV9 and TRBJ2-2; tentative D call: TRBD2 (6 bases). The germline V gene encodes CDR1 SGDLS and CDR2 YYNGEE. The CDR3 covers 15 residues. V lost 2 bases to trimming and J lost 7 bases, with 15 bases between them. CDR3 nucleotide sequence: TGTGCCAGCAGCGTCTCGACTAGATCCCGCGGGGAGCTGTTTTTT. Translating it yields CASSVSTRSRGELFF.

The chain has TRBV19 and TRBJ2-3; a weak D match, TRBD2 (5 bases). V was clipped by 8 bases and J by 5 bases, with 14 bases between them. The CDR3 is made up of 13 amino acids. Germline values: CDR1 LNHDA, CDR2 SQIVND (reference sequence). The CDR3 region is CASGQEEEDTQYF. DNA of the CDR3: TGTGCCAGTGGGCAGGAGGAGGAAGATACGCAGTATTTT.

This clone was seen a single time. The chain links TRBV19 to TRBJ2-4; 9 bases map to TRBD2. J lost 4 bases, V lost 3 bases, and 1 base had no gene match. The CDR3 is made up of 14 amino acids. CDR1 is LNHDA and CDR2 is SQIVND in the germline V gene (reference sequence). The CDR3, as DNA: TGTGCCAGTAGTATTAGCGGGGGAAAAAACATTCAGTACTTC. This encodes CASSISGGKNIQYF.

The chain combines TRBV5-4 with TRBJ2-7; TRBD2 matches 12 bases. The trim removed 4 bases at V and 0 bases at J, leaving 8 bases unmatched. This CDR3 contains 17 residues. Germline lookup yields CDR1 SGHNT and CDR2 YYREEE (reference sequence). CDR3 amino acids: CASSPTSGGTLSYEQYF. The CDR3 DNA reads TGTGCCAGCAGCCCTACTAGCGGGGGGACTCTCTCCTACGAGCAGTACTTC.

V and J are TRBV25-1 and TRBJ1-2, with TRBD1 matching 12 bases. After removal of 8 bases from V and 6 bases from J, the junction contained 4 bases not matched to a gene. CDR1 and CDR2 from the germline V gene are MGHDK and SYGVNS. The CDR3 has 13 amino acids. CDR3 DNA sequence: TGTGCCAGCTACGGGACAGGGGGCAATGGCTACACCTTC. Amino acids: CASYGTGGNGYTF.

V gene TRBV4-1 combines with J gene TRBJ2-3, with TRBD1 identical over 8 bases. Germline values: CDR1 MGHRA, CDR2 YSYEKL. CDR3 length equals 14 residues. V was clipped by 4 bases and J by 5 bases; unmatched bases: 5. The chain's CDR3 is CASSPDREQDTQYF. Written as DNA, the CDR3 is TGCGCCAGCAGCCCGGACAGGGAGCAAGATACGCAGTATTTT.

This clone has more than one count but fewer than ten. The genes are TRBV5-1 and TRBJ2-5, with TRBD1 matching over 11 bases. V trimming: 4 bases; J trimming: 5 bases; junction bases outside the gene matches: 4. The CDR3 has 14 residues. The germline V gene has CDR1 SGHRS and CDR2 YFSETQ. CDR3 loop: CASSPGTGGETQYF. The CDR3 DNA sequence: TGCGCCAGCAGCCCGGGGACAGGGGGGGAGACCCAGTACTTC.

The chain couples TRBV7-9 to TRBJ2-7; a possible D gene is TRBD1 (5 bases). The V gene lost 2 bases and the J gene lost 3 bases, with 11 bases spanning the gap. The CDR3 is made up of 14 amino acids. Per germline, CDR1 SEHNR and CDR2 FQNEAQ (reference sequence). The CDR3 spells CASSLPQDDYEQYF. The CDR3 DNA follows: TGTGCCAGCAGCTTACCACAGGATGACTACGAGCAGTACTTC.

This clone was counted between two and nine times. The CDR3, as DNA: TGTGCCAGCAGCGTAGCAGGGGAGGGAACTGAAGCTTTCTTT. Amino acid sequence: CASSVAGEGTEAFF. The chain recombines TRBV9 with TRBJ1-1; D perhaps matches TRBD1 (6 bases). V was cut by 0 bases and J by 5 bases, with 11 bases left in between. CDR1 and CDR2 (germline): SGDLS, YYNGEE. The CDR3 sequence is 14 residues long.

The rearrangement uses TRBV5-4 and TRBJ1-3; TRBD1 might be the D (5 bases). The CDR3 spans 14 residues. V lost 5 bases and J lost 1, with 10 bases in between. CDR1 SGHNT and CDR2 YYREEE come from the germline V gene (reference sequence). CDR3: CASSRAGSGNTIYF. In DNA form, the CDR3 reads TGTGCCAGCAGTCGCGCAGGGTCTGGAAACACCATATATTTT.

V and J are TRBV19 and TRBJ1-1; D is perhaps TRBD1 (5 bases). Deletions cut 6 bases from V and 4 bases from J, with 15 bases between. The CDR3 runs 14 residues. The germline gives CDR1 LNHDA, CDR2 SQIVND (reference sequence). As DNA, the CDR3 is TGTGCCAGTAGAACCCCCGGGGGAAGCACTGAAGCTTTCTTT. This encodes CASRTPGGSTEAFF.

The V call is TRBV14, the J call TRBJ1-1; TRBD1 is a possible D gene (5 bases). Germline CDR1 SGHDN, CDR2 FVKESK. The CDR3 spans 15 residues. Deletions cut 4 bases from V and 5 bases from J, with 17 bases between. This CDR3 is CASSPREGLATEAFF. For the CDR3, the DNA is TGTGCCAGCAGCCCCAGGGAGGGCCTTGCGACTGAAGCTTTCTTT.

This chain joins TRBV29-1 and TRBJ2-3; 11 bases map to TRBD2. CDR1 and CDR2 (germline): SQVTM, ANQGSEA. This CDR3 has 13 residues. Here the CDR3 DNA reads TGCACCATAACTAGCGGGGGCCCCGATACGCAGTATTTT. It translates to CTITSGGPDTQYF.

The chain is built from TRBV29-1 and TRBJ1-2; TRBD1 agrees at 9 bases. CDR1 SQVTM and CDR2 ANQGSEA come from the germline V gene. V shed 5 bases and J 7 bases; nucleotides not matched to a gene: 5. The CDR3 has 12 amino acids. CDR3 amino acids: CSVTQGARGYTF. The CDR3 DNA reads TGCAGCGTTACACAGGGGGCTCGTGGCTACACCTTC. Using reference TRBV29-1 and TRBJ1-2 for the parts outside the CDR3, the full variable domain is SAVISQKPSRDICQRGTSLTIQCQVDSQVTMMFWYRQQPGQSLTLIATANQGSEATYESGFVIDKFPISRPNLTFSTLTVSNMSPEDSSIYLCSVTQGARGYTFGSGTRLTVV.

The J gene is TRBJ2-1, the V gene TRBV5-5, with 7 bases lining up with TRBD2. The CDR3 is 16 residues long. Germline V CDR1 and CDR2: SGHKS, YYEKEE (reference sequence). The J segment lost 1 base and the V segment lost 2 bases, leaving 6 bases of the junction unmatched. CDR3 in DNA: TGTGCCAGCAGCTTTATGGCGGGGGTTTCCTACAATGAGCAGTTCTTC. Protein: CASSFMAGVSYNEQFF.

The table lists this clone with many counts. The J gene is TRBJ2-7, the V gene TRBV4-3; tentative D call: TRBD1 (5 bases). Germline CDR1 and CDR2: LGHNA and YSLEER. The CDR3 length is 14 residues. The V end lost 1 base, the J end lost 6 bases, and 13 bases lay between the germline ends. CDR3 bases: TGCGCCAGCAGCCAAGGGTGGCAGGGAAGCGAGCAGTACTTC. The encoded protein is CASSQGWQGSEQYF.

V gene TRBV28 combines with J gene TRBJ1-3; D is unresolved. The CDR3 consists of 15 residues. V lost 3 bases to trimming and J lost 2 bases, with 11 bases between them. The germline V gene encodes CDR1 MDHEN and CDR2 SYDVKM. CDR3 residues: CASSLREIAGNTIYF. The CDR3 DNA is TGTGCCAGCAGTTTGAGGGAAATAGCTGGAAACACCATATATTTT.

DNA of the CDR3: TGTGCCAGCAGTTCTAATCGCCTCGGTAACTATGGCTACACCTTC. Translated, it gives CASSSNRLGNYGYTF. The rearrangement joins TRBV6-5 to TRBJ1-2, with no clear D. Germline V gene sequence: CDR1 MNHEY, CDR2 SVGAGI. This CDR3 has 15 residues. The V end lost 4 bases, the J end lost 1 base, and 13 bases lay between the germline ends.

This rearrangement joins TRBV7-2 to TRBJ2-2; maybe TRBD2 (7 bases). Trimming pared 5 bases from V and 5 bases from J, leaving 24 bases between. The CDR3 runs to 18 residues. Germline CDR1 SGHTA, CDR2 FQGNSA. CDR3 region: CASSPTQGGGYETGELFF. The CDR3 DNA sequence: TGTGCCAGCAGCCCTACCCAAGGGGGGGGGTACGAGACCGGGGAGCTGTTTTTT. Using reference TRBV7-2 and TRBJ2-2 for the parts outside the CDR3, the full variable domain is GAGVSQSPSNKVTEKGKDVELRCDPISGHTALYWYRQSLGQGLEFLIYFQGNSAPDKSGLPSDRFSAERTGGSVSTLTIQRTQQEDSAVYLCASSPTQGGGYETGELFFGEGSRLTVL.

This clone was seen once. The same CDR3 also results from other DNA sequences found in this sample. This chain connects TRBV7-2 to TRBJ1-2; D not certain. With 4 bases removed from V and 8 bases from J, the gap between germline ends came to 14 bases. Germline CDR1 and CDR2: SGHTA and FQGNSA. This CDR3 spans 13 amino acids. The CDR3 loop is CASSSLNTEGYTF. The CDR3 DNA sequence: TGTGCCAGCAGCTCGCTTAATACGGAGGGCTACACCTTC.

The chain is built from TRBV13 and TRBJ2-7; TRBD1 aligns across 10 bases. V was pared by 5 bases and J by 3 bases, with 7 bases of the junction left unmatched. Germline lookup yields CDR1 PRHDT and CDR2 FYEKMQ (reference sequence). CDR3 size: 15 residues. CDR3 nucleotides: TGTGCCAGCAGCCCTCGTGGGACAGGGGACTACGAGCAGTACTTC. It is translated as CASSPRGTGDYEQYF.

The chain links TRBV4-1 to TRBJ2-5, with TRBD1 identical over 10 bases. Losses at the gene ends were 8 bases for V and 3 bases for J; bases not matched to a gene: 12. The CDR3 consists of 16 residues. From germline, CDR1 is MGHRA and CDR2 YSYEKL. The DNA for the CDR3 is TGCGCCAGCCGTGAAACCGGGACAGGGGATAAAGAGACCCAGTACTTC. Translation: CASRETGTGDKETQYF.